This entry lists 15 T cell receptor beta chains sequenced from one sample in a study of cytomegalovirus exposure and HLA in healthy donors. The PCR had 60 Vbeta and 13 Jbeta primers. Repertoires were generated with immunoSEQ multiplex PCR, while TCRdb's copy carries only in-frame clones and drops some. This table holds 150,000 to 200,000 clones, around four fifths found once. The sequenced sample consisted of PBMCs. All receptors derive from a young woman in good health and CMV-seronegative.

The chain has TRBV7-8 and TRBJ1-5; TRBD1 is a possible D gene (5 bases). Trimming took 4 bases from V and 6 from J, leaving 16 bases between them. The CDR3 consists of 15 residues. Germline lookup yields CDR1 SGHVS and CDR2 FQNEAQ. The CDR3 loop is CASSSSGLETQPQHF. The CDR3 region has the DNA TGTGCCAGCAGCTCCTCAGGGTTAGAAACTCAGCCCCAGCATTTT.

This clone was recorded once. The V gene is TRBV19, the J gene TRBJ2-7; D perhaps matches TRBD1 (6 bases). V was shortened by 2 bases and J by 2 bases, with 10 bases between the two germline ends. CDR3 size: 14 residues. Germline V CDR1 and CDR2: LNHDA, SQIVND (reference sequence). The CDR3: CASSITGYTYEQYF. CDR3 bases: TGTGCCAGTAGTATAACAGGGTACACCTACGAGCAGTACTTC.

The V call is TRBV4-1, the J call TRBJ2-2; 7 bases agree with TRBD1. Germline V gene data show CDR1 as MGHRA and CDR2 as YSYEKL. The CDR3 has 15 residues. The V segment lost 0 bases and the J segment 7 bases; nucleotides outside the gene matches: 5. CDR3 in amino acids: CASSQDWQGVGELFF. The CDR3 DNA reads as TGCGCCAGCAGCCAAGACTGGCAGGGGGTCGGGGAGCTGTTTTTT.

This clone has just one count. The chain joins TRBV4-2 to TRBJ1-6, with 7 bases identical to TRBD1. Germline trimming cut 5 bases from V and 6 bases from J; bases unmatched to any gene: 13. Germline V gene data show CDR1 as LGHNA and CDR2 as YNFKEQ. The CDR3 has 17 residues. The CDR3 coding sequence is TGTGCCAGCAGCAATGGAGGGCAGGGGGAAGGTAATTCACCCCTCCACTTT. Protein product: CASSNGGQGEGNSPLHF.

The chain couples TRBV7-9 to TRBJ2-7; TRBD1 matches 9 bases. The CDR3 covers 16 residues. V shed 2 bases and J 4 bases; nucleotides not matched to a gene: 9. Germline CDR1 is SEHNR and CDR2 is FQNEAQ (reference sequence). This CDR3 reads CASSLPIGTGIYEQYF. In DNA, the CDR3 is TGTGCCAGCAGCTTACCCATTGGGACAGGGATTTACGAGCAGTACTTC. The whole variable domain, remainder taken from reference TRBV7-9 and TRBJ2-7, is DTGVSQNPRHKITKRGQNVTFRCDPISEHNRLYWYRQTLGQGPEFLTYFQNEAQLEKSRLLSDRFSAERPKGSFSTLEIQRTEQGDSAMYLCASSLPIGTGIYEQYFGPGTRLTVT.

The V call is TRBV6-5, the J call TRBJ2-1; unclear D gene. Germline V gene sequence: CDR1 MNHEY, CDR2 SVGAGI. CDR3 length equals 14 residues. Trimming left V 6 bases short and J 4 bases short, with 13 bases between. CDR3 protein: CASSRAAPYNEQFF. CDR3 sequence (DNA): TGTGCCAGCAGCCGAGCCGCCCCTTACAATGAGCAGTTCTTC.

The rearrangement joins TRBV11-2 to TRBJ1-2; no clear D gene. Germline V lookup: CDR1 SGHAT, CDR2 FQNNGV. The CDR3 length is 15 residues. V lost 1 base to trimming and J lost 4 bases, with 13 bases between them. The CDR3 DNA reads TGTGCCAGCAGCTTAGGTGTAGCGAAGGGCTATGGCTACACCTTC. Translating it yields CASSLGVAKGYGYTF.

This chain links TRBV5-1 with TRBJ1-1; no clear D gene. This CDR3 contains 16 residues. Trimming cost V 1 base and J 0 bases, with 13 bases left between them. CDR1 and CDR2 from the germline V gene are SGHRS and YFSETQ. The DNA of the CDR3 is TGCGCCAGCAGCTTGCTGGGCGTAGGATTGAACACTGAAGCTTTCTTT. This codes for CASSLLGVGLNTEAFF.

This rearrangement joins TRBV4-1 to TRBJ1-5; 7 nucleotides line up with TRBD1. Germline CDR1 MGHRA, CDR2 YSYEKL. Trimming cost V 3 bases and J 3 bases; bases outside gene matches: 8. CDR3 length: 16 amino acids. The CDR3 sequence is CASSHPGQDFNQPQHF. As DNA, the CDR3 is TGCGCCAGCAGCCACCCAGGACAGGACTTCAATCAGCCCCAGCATTTT.

The CDR3 is CASSQGGAYEQYF. CDR3 sequence (DNA): TGCGCCAGCAGCCAGGGCGGGGCATACGAGCAGTACTTC. This chain joins TRBV4-1 and TRBJ2-7; the D gene is possibly TRBD2 (6 bases). The germline gives CDR1 MGHRA, CDR2 YSYEKL. Trimming stripped 3 bases from V and 4 bases from J, with 10 bases between. This CDR3 spans 13 amino acids.

This sequence joins TRBV15 and TRBJ1-2, with D uncertain. The CDR3 is 16 amino acids. Looked up from germline, CDR1 is LNHNV and CDR2 is YYDKDF (reference sequence). V dropped 2 bases and J dropped 5 bases, with 18 bases sitting between them. CDR3 sequence reads: CATSRMPDPRRYGYTF. CDR3 in DNA: TGTGCCACCAGCAGAATGCCGGACCCCAGGAGGTATGGCTACACCTTC.

J is TRBJ2-2 and V is TRBV11-2; 12 nucleotides agree with TRBD2. This CDR3 has 16 amino acids. The junction had 6 bases not matched to a gene; V was cut back by 7 bases and J by 3 bases. In germline, CDR1 is SGHAT, CDR2 FQNNGV. The CDR3 spells CASKTSGGVDTGELFF. The CDR3 region has the DNA TGTGCCAGCAAGACTAGCGGGGGAGTAGACACCGGGGAGCTGTTTTTT.

This chain links TRBV29-1 with TRBJ1-2, with a possible D match to TRBD1 (5 bases). Germline V gene data show CDR1 as SQVTM and CDR2 as ANQGSEA. This CDR3 contains 12 residues. CDR3 DNA sequence: TGCAGTTCCGAATTCGGGGGTTCCGGCTACACCTTC. Its translation is CSSEFGGSGYTF.

The chain employs TRBV5-1 and TRBJ2-7, with D perhaps TRBD2 (5 bases). Trimming pared 2 bases from V and 0 bases from J, leaving 15 bases between. Germline lookup yields CDR1 SGHRS and CDR2 YFSETQ. The CDR3 runs 16 residues. This chain's CDR3 is CASSFDGRSGSYEQYF. The DNA for the CDR3 is TGCGCCAGCAGCTTCGACGGGCGGAGCGGCTCCTACGAGCAGTACTTC. Looking up the rest from reference TRBV5-1 and TRBJ2-7 gives the full variable domain: KAGVTQTPRYLIKTRGQQVTLSCSPISGHRSVSWYQQTPGQGLQFLFEYFSETQRNKGNFPGRFSGRQFSNSRSEMNVSTLELGDSALYLCASSFDGRSGSYEQYFGPGTRLTVT.

This chain joins TRBV27 and TRBJ1-6; D is unresolved. The CDR3 is 14 residues long. Trimming removed 4 bases at V and 4 bases at J, with 8 bases between. Germline V lookup: CDR1 MNHEY, CDR2 SMNVEV (reference sequence). The CDR3 region has the DNA TGTGCCAGCAGTTCGGGGTTGTATAATTCACCCCTCCACTTT. Translating it yields CASSSGLYNSPLHF.